The sequence of this TCR beta chain was determined in a study of blood T cell repertoires in COVID-19 (dated by TCRdb to the early 2020s). About the full investigation: Collaborator samples came from the United States, Italy and Spain and covered acute and convalescent phases of COVID-19. The prospective study material was composed of cDNA or gDNA derived from T cells, B-cell-depleted T cells, or PBMCs. Subjects who had been exposed to COVID-19, were actively infected with it, or had recovered from it provided the deeply sampled blood TCRbeta repertoires that made up the dataset. The repertoires were released in a freely available public database meant as a resource for research on the immune response to SARS-CoV-2. The samples were drawn from two sources: the first 160 participants of the ongoing ImmuneRACE study, and some 1,300 subjects contributed by 6 global collaborators. Sample metadata almost always included a de-identified subject ID, COVID-19 status, age in years and sex. Where HLA class I and class II types were available, the types were taken from metadata supplied by the sample provider, not from assay-based typing.

The immunoSEQ Assay, a bias-controlled multiplex PCR, was used to amplify TCRbeta CDR3 regions from genomic DNA. For the original study's pipeline: The number of nucleated cells in each sample was estimated from the amplification of reference gene primers within the assay. Sequence reads were collapsed and filtered to measure the absolute abundance of every unique TCRbeta CDR3 rearrangement. For each sample, productive Simpson clonality was calculated as the square root of Simpson's diversity index over productive rearrangements. In TCRdb, the immuneACCESS table is reduced to in-frame sequences with V and J assigned. These tables do not hold every clone; where another copy was compared, an unresolved V gene accounts for under half, and the others remain unexplained. The V and J calls and clone size were taken over from that table, and D and trimming were inferred from the DNA. For this sample there are roughly 250,000 clones; around 88% appear just once. Of the sample, 0.95% to 1.5% is held by the ten largest clones.

Paper-wide results and their limitations: Clinical and demographic metadata were provided uncurated, with the amount varying by source and participant.

Participants in the prospective study were aged about 18 to 100 years, lived in some 24 United States geographic areas, and enrolled through a virtual design. To assign participants to cohorts, the prospective study relied on clinical history that participants themselves reported in a screening survey and a study questionnaire. In the prospective study, mobile phlebotomists collected whole blood, serum and a nasopharyngeal or oropharyngeal swab from each participant. Additional blood draws and questionnaires over an approximately two-month period could optionally be provided by prospective study participants. Blood samples from the prospective study were shipped frozen or at room temperature prior to DNA extraction. Reading from cysteine to phenylalanine, the CDR3 counts 15 amino acids. Of the read, only the CDR3 DNA is kept; its 45 bases are in frame from base 1. Trimming leaves V shorter by 6 bases and J shorter by 6 bases, with the junction holding 13 bases beyond the gene matches. CDR1 and CDR2 are read off the germline V gene as SNHLY and FYNNEI.

Concerning this clone: Its cognate antigen has yet to be identified. No much larger clone exists at a distance of one base, and base qualities are not known.

This sequence originates from a woman aged 40 to 50 with acute COVID-19. The V and J genes are TRBV2 and TRBJ1-2, with 7 bases aligning to TRBD1. Material: PBMCs or T cells enriched from blood (not recorded which). The DNA is as follows: TGTGCCAGCAGCTTCCAGGGCTCAACAGGGGATGGCTACACCTTC. It translates as CASSFQGSTGDGYTF.